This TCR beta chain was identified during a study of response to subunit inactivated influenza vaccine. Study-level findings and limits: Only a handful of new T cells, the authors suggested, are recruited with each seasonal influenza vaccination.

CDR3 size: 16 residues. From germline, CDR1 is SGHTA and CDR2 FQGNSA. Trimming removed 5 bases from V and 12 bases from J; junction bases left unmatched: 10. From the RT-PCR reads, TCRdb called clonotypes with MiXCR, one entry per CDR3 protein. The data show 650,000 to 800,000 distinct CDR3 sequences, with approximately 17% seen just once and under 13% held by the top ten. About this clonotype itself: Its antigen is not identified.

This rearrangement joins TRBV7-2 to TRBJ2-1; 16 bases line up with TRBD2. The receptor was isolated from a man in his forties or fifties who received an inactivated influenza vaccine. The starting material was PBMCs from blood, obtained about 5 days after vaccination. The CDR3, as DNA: TGTGCCAGCAGCCCAATGGGACTAGCGGGAGGGCTGTGGCAGTTCTTC. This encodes CASSPMGLAGGLWQFF. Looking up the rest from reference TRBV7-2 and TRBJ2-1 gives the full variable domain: GAGVSQSPSNKVTEKGKDVELRCDPISGHTALYWYRQSLGQGLEFLIYFQGNSAPDKSGLPSDRFSAERTGGSVSTLTIQRTQQEDSAVYLCASSPMGLAGGLWQFFGPGTRLTVL.